Listed below are T cell receptor beta chains from one sample, sequenced in a study of cytomegalovirus exposure and HLA in healthy donors. The method was immunoSEQ multiplex PCR; TCRdb's version includes in-frame clones alone and lacks a portion of them. The repertoire consists of about 170,000 clones, with over 60% occurring once and the leading ten covering approximately 1.5%. Sequencing was carried out using PBMCs. These receptors were taken from a girl aged 5-17 years in good health and CMV-seronegative. Each CDR3 is given with its conserved first and last residue. A D gene is named only where the DNA matches it firmly. Clone sizes are given selectively: once, few, many, or a class where the clone is expanded.

>TRBD2|TRBJ2-1|TRBV7-7|few
TGTGCCAGCAGCTTGTCCGGGGGGGAAGCGAATGAGCAGTTCTTC
CASSLSGGEANEQFF
>TRBD1|TRBJ2-5|TRBV5-6|-
TGTGCCAGCAGCCCGACGGGACAGGGGCAAGAGACCCAGTACTTC
CASSPTGQGQETQYF
>-|TRBJ1-1|TRBV5-4|once
TGTGCCAGCAGCCCCCCGGGGGCTGAAGCTTTCTTT
CASSPPGAEAFF
>-|TRBJ1-1|TRBV6-1|-
TGTGCCAGCAGTTTGCTGACTGGAGCTTTCTTT
CASSLLTGAFF
>-|TRBJ1-5|TRBV28|-
TGTGCCAGCAGAAGTCTTCAGGGCAATCAGCCCCAGCATTTT
CASRSLQGNQPQHF
>TRBD1|TRBJ1-1|TRBV6-1|-
TGTGCCAGCAGTAGTCGACAGGGGAACACTGAAGCTTTCTTT
CASSSRQGNTEAFF
>TRBD1|TRBJ1-2|TRBV7-9|-
TGTGCCAGCAGCTTAGTGGGGGACAGCTTCTATGGCTACACCTTC
CASSLVGDSFYGYTF
>-|TRBJ1-1|TRBV19|-
TGTGCCACCTTCTCGAGCATGACAGAGGCGAGGACTGAAGCTTTCTTT
CATFSSMTEARTEAFF
>-|TRBJ1-2|TRBV6-1|-
TGTGCCAGCAGTGCCAACTGGGGGGACGGAGCCACCTATGGCTACACCTTC
CASSANWGDGATYGYTF
>-|TRBJ1-1|TRBV18|-
TGTGCCAGCTCTCCCTTGCTCGATAGAATTGAAGCTTTCTTT
CASSPLLDRIEAFF
>-|TRBJ1-4|TRBV15|-
TGTGCCACCAGCCTCCCTAGAAGGGGGGGGAATGAAAAACTATTTTTT
CATSLPRRGGNEKLFF
>-|TRBJ2-6|TRBV9|-
TGTGCCAGCAGCGTAGACGCGGGGGCCTGGGCCAACGTCCTGACTTTC
CASSVDAGAWANVLTF
>-|TRBJ1-1|TRBV15|-
TGTGCCACCAGCAGTGATAGAGGGAACACTGAAGCTTTCTTT
CATSSDRGNTEAFF
>-|TRBJ2-7|TRBV1|-
TGCACCAGCAGCCCCTGCTACGAGCAGTACTTC
CTSSPCYEQYF
>TRBD2|TRBJ2-1|TRBV7-9|-
TGTGCCAGCAGGGGAGGGATCTCCTACTCCTACAATGAGCAGTTCTTC
CASRGGISYSYNEQFF
>-|TRBJ2-7|TRBV6-1|few
TGTGCCAGCAGTGAACGCTACGAGCAGTACTTC
CASSERYEQYF